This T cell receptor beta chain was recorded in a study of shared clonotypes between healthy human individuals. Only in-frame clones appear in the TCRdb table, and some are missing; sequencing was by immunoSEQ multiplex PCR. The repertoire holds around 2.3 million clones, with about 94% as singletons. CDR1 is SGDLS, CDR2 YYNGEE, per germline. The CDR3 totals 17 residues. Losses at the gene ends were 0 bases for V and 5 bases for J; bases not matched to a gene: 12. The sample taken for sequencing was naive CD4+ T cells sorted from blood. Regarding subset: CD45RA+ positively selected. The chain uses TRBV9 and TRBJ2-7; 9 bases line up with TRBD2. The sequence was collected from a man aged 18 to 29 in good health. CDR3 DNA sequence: TGTGCCAGCAGCGTAGGACAGGGAGGTAGCGGGAGCCACGAGCAGTACTTC. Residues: CASSVGQGGSGSHEQYF.